This T cell receptor beta chain stems from a study of blood T cell repertoires in COVID-19. Background on the study: The United States, Italy and Spain supplied acute and convalescent COVID-19 samples. Sample material is recorded as cDNA or gDNA derived from T cells, B-cell-depleted T cells, or PBMCs.

This CDR3 contains 12 residues. V lost 5 bases and J lost 7, with 8 bases in between. This clone has only a few counts. In the original workflow: Reference gene primer amplification gave nucleated cell count estimates. The data were produced by immunoSEQ multiplex PCR, yet TCRdb's version contains in-frame clones alone and is incomplete. The V and J calls and clone size were taken over from that table, and D and trimming were inferred from the DNA. The sample includes nearly 200,000 clones, approximately 85% seen only once; the top ten take approximately 5.1%. The chain recombines TRBV12-3 or TRBV12-4 with TRBJ2-2, with D unclear. Sequenced sample: peripheral blood. This TCR derives from a woman in her 70s with active or convalescent COVID-19. The CDR3 nucleotides are TGTGCCAGCAGTCCCCCTATCGGGGAGCTGTTTTTT. Residues: CASSPPIGELFF.